These 30 T cell receptor beta chains were sequenced from one sample in a study of cytomegalovirus exposure and HLA in healthy donors. 13 Jbeta primers and 60 Vbeta primers were used for the PCR. Clones were sequenced by immunoSEQ multiplex PCR, and TCRdb holds only the in-frame ones, with some missing. The profile shows fewer than 250,000 clones, roughly 80% of them singletons. Sequencing was performed on PBMCs. These receptors all come from a man aged 30 to 39 in good health and CMV-seronegative.

This clone appeared once. The chain recombines TRBV7-3 with TRBJ2-1, with 7 nucleotides matching TRBD1. Unmatched junction bases numbered 3, after V lost 3 bases and J lost 10 bases. This CDR3 comprises 12 residues. Germline V gene data show CDR1 as SGHTA and CDR2 as FQGTGA. CDR3 DNA: TGTGCCAGCAGCTTGACAGGGCGCGAGCAGTTCTTC. It is translated as CASSLTGREQFF. Full variable domain (outside the CDR3, taken from reference TRBV7-3 and TRBJ2-1): GAGVSQTPSNKVTEKGKYVELRCDPISGHTALYWYRQSLGQGPEFLIYFQGTGAADDSGLPNDRFFAVRPEGSVSTLKIQRTERGDSAVYLCASSLTGREQFFGPGTRLTVL.

V and J are TRBV2 and TRBJ2-3; TRBD2 aligns across 7 bases. This CDR3 is built from 13 residues. Germline CDR1 and CDR2: SNHLY and FYNNEI. V shed 8 bases, J shed 1 base, and the junction held 3 bases outside the gene matches. CDR3 nucleotides: TGTGCCAGCCAGCGGGGTGGCACAGATACGCAGTATTTT. Translation: CASQRGGTDTQYF.

This chain connects TRBV29-1 to TRBJ2-1; unclear D gene. The V end was cut by 0 bases, the J end by 0 bases, with 9 bases between. Per the germline V gene, CDR1 is SQVTM and CDR2 is ANQGSEA. CDR3 length equals 15 residues. For the CDR3, the DNA is TGCAGCGTTGAAGACCGAGTGAGCTCCTACAATGAGCAGTTCTTC. It encodes CSVEDRVSSYNEQFF.

The chain employs TRBV18 and TRBJ2-1; TRBD1 matches 8 bases. The CDR3 consists of 15 residues. Looked up from germline, CDR1 is KGHSH and CDR2 is LQKENI. The junction had 4 bases not matched to a gene; V was cut back by 4 bases and J by 2 bases. The CDR3 region has the DNA TGTGCCAGCTCACGGGAGACAGGGGCCTACAATGAGCAGTTCTTC. Protein product: CASSRETGAYNEQFF.

The rearrangement uses TRBV11-3 and TRBJ2-7, with 9 bases lining up with TRBD1. V lost 4 bases to trimming and J lost 3 bases; unmatched junction nucleotides: 7. Germline lookup yields CDR1 SGHNT and CDR2 YENEEA. This CDR3 comprises 15 residues. CDR3 amino acids: CASSWGTGRDYEQYF. The CDR3 DNA reads TGTGCCAGCAGCTGGGGGACAGGGAGGGACTACGAGCAGTACTTC.

The chain has TRBV14 and TRBJ1-2; maybe TRBD1 (5 bases). Trimming removed 8 bases from V and 4 bases from J, with 23 bases in between. From germline, CDR1 is SGHDN and CDR2 FVKESK. This CDR3 has 16 residues. The CDR3: CASSIVGTDYLYGYTF. The CDR3 nucleotides read TGTGCCAGCTCAATTGTTGGGACGGACTACCTCTATGGCTACACCTTC.

This rearrangement joins TRBV9 to TRBJ1-6, with D maybe TRBD1 (5 bases). The V gene lost 1 base and the J gene lost 9 bases, with 11 bases spanning the gap. Germline values: CDR1 SGDLS, CDR2 YYNGEE. The CDR3 loop spans 14 amino acids. The CDR3 bases are TGTGCCAGCAGCGTAACGGGGGGGGGTTCACCCCTCCACTTT. Protein sequence: CASSVTGGGSPLHF.

This sequence joins TRBV5-4 and TRBJ2-7; 11 nucleotides match TRBD2. Germline values: CDR1 SGHNT, CDR2 YYREEE (reference sequence). CDR3 size: 16 residues. The ends lost 0 bases at V and 6 bases at J; junction bases unmatched: 8. CDR3 DNA: TGTGCCAGCAGCTTGGCGGGGCTAGCGGGGGGCGCCGAGCAGTACTTC. Residues: CASSLAGLAGGAEQYF.

The J gene is TRBJ2-7, the V gene TRBV6-5; TRBD1 is a possible D gene (6 bases). This CDR3 has 15 residues. Germline CDR1 and CDR2: MNHEY and SVGAGI. Trimming took 5 bases from V and 5 from J, leaving 19 bases between them. CDR3 protein: CASSKGRDKSNEQYF. Here the CDR3 DNA reads TGTGCCAGCAGTAAGGGCCGGGACAAAAGCAACGAGCAGTACTTC.

V is TRBV27 and J is TRBJ1-5, with D maybe TRBD1 (6 bases). Germline lookup yields CDR1 MNHEY and CDR2 SMNVEV (reference sequence). The CDR3 covers 15 residues. Trimming removed 6 bases at V and 7 bases at J, with 19 bases between. CDR3 nucleotides: TGTGCCAGCAGGGCACAGGGTGAGTTTGGACAGCCCCAGCATTTT. As protein: CASRAQGEFGQPQHF.

The genes are TRBV9 and TRBJ1-1; TRBD1 agrees at 7 bases. V lost 3 bases to trimming and J lost 5 bases; unmatched junction nucleotides: 1. Germline loops: CDR1 SGDLS, CDR2 YYNGEE. The CDR3 spans 12 residues. CDR3 nucleotides: TGTGCCAGCAGCGGACAGGGAACTGAAGCTTTCTTT. Its protein is CASSGQGTEAFF.

The rearrangement links TRBV4-2 to TRBJ1-5; TRBD1 matches at 9 bases. Germline CDR1 reads LGHNA; CDR2 reads YNFKEQ. This CDR3 is 15 amino acids long. Trimming removed 3 bases from V and 7 bases from J; junction bases left unmatched: 7. This CDR3 reads CASSHGQGSGQPQHF. As DNA, the CDR3 is TGTGCCAGCAGCCATGGACAGGGGTCAGGGCAGCCCCAGCATTTT.

The chain has TRBV4-1 and TRBJ1-6; D remains ambiguous. Trimming shortened V by 1 base and J by 5 bases, and 9 bases separated the two germline ends. Germline CDR1 and CDR2: MGHRA and YSYEKL. The CDR3 spans 15 residues. DNA of the CDR3: TGCGCCAGCAGCCAAGTCACAGCTAATAATTCACCCCTCCACTTT. Its translation is CASSQVTANNSPLHF.

The chain recombines TRBV28 with TRBJ2-3; TRBD2 matches 7 bases. This CDR3 spans 16 amino acids. Germline CDR1 reads MDHEN; CDR2 reads SYDVKM. With 6 bases clipped from V and 2 bases from J, the junction kept 11 bases outside the gene matches. The CDR3 DNA reads TGTGCCAGCAGGCAATGGGGGGGAGTAGTCACAGATACGCAGTATTTT. Its translation: CASRQWGGVVTDTQYF.

This clone turned up a few times. The rearrangement links TRBV11-1 to TRBJ1-2, with TRBD1 matching 9 bases. CDR1 is SGHAT and CDR2 is FQDESV in the germline V gene (reference sequence). The V and J ends lost 4 bases and 6 bases, in that order; junction bases with no gene match: 9. This CDR3 has 15 residues. The CDR3: CASSSTGRTGDGYTF. CDR3 nucleotide sequence: TGTGCCAGCAGCTCGACAGGACGGACAGGGGATGGCTACACCTTC. The variable domain in full, with the rest retrieved from reference TRBV11-1 and TRBJ1-2, is EAEVAQSPRYKITEKSQAVAFWCDPISGHATLYWYRQILGQGPELLVQFQDESVVDDSQLPKDRFSAERLKGVDSTLKIQPAELGDSAMYLCASSSTGRTGDGYTFGSGTRLTVV.

This chain uses TRBV4-2 with TRBJ2-3; D is undetermined. The V and J ends lost 0 bases and 2 bases respectively, with 15 bases between them. The CDR3 runs to 17 residues. Germline V lookup: CDR1 LGHNA, CDR2 YNFKEQ. CDR3 region: CASSQDMVQTYTDTQYF. CDR3 DNA: TGTGCCAGCAGCCAAGATATGGTCCAGACTTACACAGATACGCAGTATTTT.

The rearrangement links TRBV19 to TRBJ1-4; D unresolved. The CDR3 is 14 residues long. V lost 3 bases, J lost 4 bases, and 9 bases lay in between. From germline, CDR1 is LNHDA and CDR2 SQIVND (reference sequence). This CDR3 reads CASSIRAYNEKLFF. DNA of the CDR3: TGTGCCAGTAGTATCCGAGCCTATAATGAAAAACTGTTTTTT.

The rearrangement links TRBV7-3 to TRBJ2-3; 9 bases map to TRBD2. Unmatched junction bases numbered 0, after V lost 1 base and J lost 4 bases. The CDR3 length is 14 residues. Looked up from germline, CDR1 is SGHTA and CDR2 is FQGTGA. The CDR3 region has the DNA TGTGCCAGCAGCTTAAGCGGGGGGGCAGATACGCAGTATTTT. It encodes CASSLSGGADTQYF.

The chain joins TRBV20-1 to TRBJ1-2; 10 positions match TRBD1. This CDR3 has 11 residues. Germline-derived CDR1 and CDR2 are DFQATT and SNEGSKA (reference sequence). The CDR3 here is CSGTGVGGYTF. DNA of the CDR3: TGCTCCGGGACAGGGGTGGGGGGCTACACCTTC.

The V gene is TRBV28, the J gene TRBJ1-2; D is unresolved. The CDR3 consists of 14 residues. V shed 3 bases and J shed 5 bases, with 13 bases lying between them. CDR1 MDHEN and CDR2 SYDVKM come from the germline V gene. In DNA, the CDR3 is TGTGCCAGCAGTTTGCGGCTCGAGATTTATGGCTACACCTTC. Translating it yields CASSLRLEIYGYTF.

The gene calls are TRBV9 and TRBJ1-2; D not certain. The germline gives CDR1 SGDLS, CDR2 YYNGEE. V was trimmed by 0 bases and J by 0 bases, leaving 9 bases between them. The CDR3 runs to 15 residues. The CDR3 coding sequence is TGTGCCAGCAGCGTAGGGGCGCCAGCTAACTATGGCTACACCTTC. Its translation is CASSVGAPANYGYTF.

The chain uses TRBV19 and TRBJ1-1; 7 nucleotides align to TRBD1. V shed 4 bases, J shed 4 bases, and the junction held 6 bases outside the gene matches. CDR3 length equals 14 residues. Germline V gene sequence: CDR1 LNHDA, CDR2 SQIVND (reference sequence). Here the CDR3 reads CASSTDRFGTEAFF. The CDR3 bases are TGTGCCAGTAGTACGGACAGGTTTGGCACTGAAGCTTTCTTT.

The chain uses TRBV6-1 and TRBJ2-7; a possible D gene is TRBD2 (5 bases). Germline V lookup: CDR1 MNHNS, CDR2 SASEGT. The CDR3 extends over 13 amino acids. Deletions cut 6 bases from V and 3 bases from J, with 12 bases between. The CDR3 region is CASSSGLHYEQYF. The DNA for the CDR3 is TGTGCCAGCAGCTCAGGACTGCACTACGAGCAGTACTTC.

The gene calls are TRBV15 and TRBJ2-1, with 10 bases fitting TRBD2. The V and J ends lost 0 bases and 8 bases, in that order; junction bases with no gene match: 7. CDR1 is LNHNV, CDR2 YYDKDF, per germline (reference sequence). This CDR3 comprises 16 residues. The CDR3 nucleotides read TGTGCCACCAGCAGAGATGAAGCGGGGGGGGCGGATGAGCAGTTCTTC. This codes for CATSRDEAGGADEQFF. Together with reference TRBV15 and TRBJ2-1, the CDR3 gives the full variable domain: DAMVIQNPRYQVTQFGKPVTLSCSQTLNHNVMYWYQQKSSQAPKLLFHYYDKDFNNEADTPDNFQSRRPNTSFCFLDIRSPGLGDTAMYLCATSRDEAGGADEQFFGPGTRLTVL.

The V call is TRBV6-1, the J call TRBJ1-5; 7 bases are shared with TRBD1. Looked up from germline, CDR1 is MNHNS and CDR2 is SASEGT. The J segment lost 7 bases and the V segment lost 11 bases, leaving 14 bases of the junction unmatched. This CDR3 has 14 amino acids. In DNA form, the CDR3 reads TGTGCCCCAGGGGGGCTACCAGTCCGCCAGCCCCAGCATTTT. Protein product: CAPGGLPVRQPQHF.

On this clone itself: Sequence at one end of the junction differs from germline and may be a read error. The genes are TRBV5-1 and TRBJ2-5, with 8 bases identical to TRBD2. Germline CDR1 SGHRS, CDR2 YFSETQ. The CDR3 has 16 amino acids. CDR3 amino acids: CASSLEPGLVTETQHF. CDR3 in DNA: TGCGCCAGCAGCTTAGAACCGGGACTAGTAACAGAGACCCAGCACTTC.

The chain couples TRBV6-6 to TRBJ1-1, with 9 positions matching TRBD1. This CDR3 has 14 amino acids. J lost 6 bases, V lost 6 bases, and 8 bases had no gene match. Germline CDR1 MNHNY, CDR2 SVGAGI (reference sequence). The CDR3 loop reads CASSTGGGRPEAFF. In DNA form, the CDR3 reads TGTGCCAGCAGCACAGGGGGCGGTAGGCCTGAAGCTTTCTTT.

V gene TRBV9 combines with J gene TRBJ2-7; D might be TRBD1 (7 bases). Trimming stripped 0 bases from V and 6 bases from J, with 16 bases between. Per germline, CDR1 SGDLS and CDR2 YYNGEE. CDR3 length: 15 amino acids. This CDR3 reads CASSVVAGGSSEQYF. The DNA of the CDR3 is TGTGCCAGCAGCGTAGTGGCAGGGGGGTCGAGCGAGCAGTACTTC.

The chain is built from TRBV2 and TRBJ1-2, with unresolved D. V lost 5 bases and J lost 7, with 17 bases in between. The length of the CDR3 is 14 residues. Germline V gene sequence: CDR1 SNHLY, CDR2 FYNNEI. This chain's CDR3 is CASSPPNSPIGYTF. The CDR3 DNA reads as TGTGCCAGCAGTCCCCCCAACAGCCCTATTGGCTACACCTTC.

This clone has more than one count but fewer than ten. The chain links TRBV7-3 to TRBJ2-5; maybe TRBD1 (6 bases). Germline V gene sequence: CDR1 SGHTA, CDR2 FQGTGA. There are 19 residues in the CDR3. V lost 4 bases and J lost 2, with 26 bases in between. The CDR3 region is CASSSPRIRLGGGQETQYF. The CDR3 DNA sequence: TGTGCCAGCAGCTCCCCCCGCATTCGGTTAGGGGGTGGTCAAGAGACCCAGTACTTC.